This T cell receptor beta chain is from a study of T cell responses to AZD1222 COVID-19 vaccine (dated by TCRdb to the early 2020s). Notes on the research overall: TCR sequencing was performed for roughly 250 trial participants, of whom 200 to 210 were given two doses of AZD1222 and around 25 were given two doses of MenACWY control vaccine. Trial participants were enrolled by age into subgroups of 18-55, 56-69 and 70-plus years, and approximately 150, 30 and 60 TCR-sequenced participants, respectively, were included in these subgroups. Paper-wide results and their limitations: In the small 56-69-year group, the increase in depth fell short of significance, most likely because of low power. The whole spike protein was spanned by vaccine-associated CD4 TCRs, and dominant responses were seen in regions 160-218 and 743-854. A significant rise in spike-specific TCR breadth and depth was observed after two AZD1222 doses relative to day 0 and relative to MenACWY recipients. Participants were mostly white British and included more females than males, and it was suggested by the authors that clonal diversity may have been underestimated. Only a handful of AZD1222 recipients were SARS-CoV-2 seropositive at baseline, limiting conclusions about previously exposed vaccinees. Reportedly, close to half of the unique spike-specific TCRs recognized epitopes lying outside the regions that are mutated in the B.1.351 and B.1.1.7 variants. Because no samples from the day 14 peak response were available, repertoires could be characterized only after the peak T cell response.

The germline V end is reduced by 5 bases and the J end by 4 bases; junction bases left unmatched: 5. CDR1 and CDR2 are read off the germline V gene as MNHEY and SVGAGI. CDR3 length: 15 amino acids, cysteine to phenylalanine. The entry retains the CDR3 DNA only, 45 bases that are in frame from base 1. The CDR3 regions of human TCRbeta chains were analyzed by immunosequencing. In the source study's methods: Repertoire TCRs were checked for matches against a reference library of SARS-CoV-2-specific TCRs that had been generated using the MIRA antigen-specificity platform. Breadth was defined as the fraction of unique TCRs that were SARS-CoV-2-associated, and depth was defined as the fraction of total T cells that were SARS-CoV-2-associated. Using the MIRA data, each spike-specific TCR was assigned both to the spike region to which the TCR was reactive and to a CD4 or CD8 class. Log10-transformed breadth and depth values were compared by one-way ANOVA with Sidak's multiple comparisons tests. TCRdb holds this immuneACCESS table with in-frame rearrangements only. Some clones are missing; in checked studies, unresolved V genes explain under half, and the rest has no known cause. From that table come the V and J calls and clone size; the DNA was used to work out D and trimming. The table for this sample lists some 120,000 clones; 75% to 90% of them were counted only once. The top ten clonotypes cover around 10% of the sample.

This clone was detected only once. There is no known antigen for this receptor. Per-nucleotide qualities are absent, and no much larger clonotype sits a single base away. Sample time point, as interpreted from the label and publication: baseline before first vaccination. Interpreted using the paper, the treatment or condition label stands for: meningococcal conjugate vaccine given as trial control. Vaccinee samples were obtained from the UK trials COV001 and COV002, which included a single-blind randomized controlled phase 2/3 trial of AZD1222 (ChAdOx1 nCoV-19) in healthy adults. For TCRbeta chain sequencing, PBMC samples were collected from trial participants at day 0 and at day 28 after the second dose.

This sequence was found in an adult in good health. Source: peripheral blood, taken on day 0 of MenACWY control vaccination. Recombination connected TRBV6-5 to TRBJ2-3; a stretch of 11 junction bases matches TRBD2. Read as DNA, the sequence is TGTGCCAGCAGTAGCCTAGCGGGAGGCCCAGATACGCAGTATTTT. This yields the protein CASSSLAGGPDTQYF.